The 6 T cell receptor beta chains in this list originate from one sample, sequenced in a study of healthy donors' naive CD4 and CD8 T cells. Each TCR library used 500 ng of total RNA and a linear amplification protocol. One entry per CDR3 protein results from TCRdb running MiXCR on the reads. The data hold approximately 200,000 distinct CDR3 sequences, with 65% to 75% observed a single time. Sequencing was done on a sample of naive CD4+ and CD8+ T cells sorted from blood, pooled from several donors. All receptors come from a pool of human donors in good health; the sample pools cells from several healthy donors.

The V call is TRBV29-1, the J call TRBJ1-1; perhaps TRBD1 as D (5 bases). Trimming shortened V by 6 bases and J by 3 bases, and 17 bases separated the two germline ends. In germline, CDR1 is SQVTM, CDR2 ANQGSEA. This CDR3 has 14 residues. The CDR3 is CSVGPGMWDTEAFF. The CDR3 DNA sequence: TGCAGCGTCGGCCCAGGGATGTGGGACACTGAAGCTTTCTTT.

This chain connects TRBV10-3 to TRBJ2-1; no reliable D call. Germline V CDR1 and CDR2: ENHRY, SYGVKD. The CDR3 sequence is 12 residues long. Deletions cut 2 bases from V and 4 bases from J, with 3 bases between. CDR3 residues: CAISEEYNEQFF. The CDR3 DNA reads TGTGCCATCAGTGAGGAATACAATGAGCAGTTCTTC.

A few counts support this clonotype. This CDR3 reads CSVELAGAPTGELFF. CDR3 nucleotide sequence: TGCAGCGTTGAGTTAGCGGGAGCGCCCACCGGGGAGCTGTTTTTT. The chain combines TRBV29-1 with TRBJ2-2; 9 nucleotides agree with TRBD2. Looked up from germline, CDR1 is SQVTM and CDR2 is ANQGSEA. Trimming removed 3 bases from V and 4 bases from J; junction bases left unmatched: 6. The CDR3 is 15 amino acids.

The chain carries TRBV29-1 and TRBJ2-3; no definite D call. Germline V CDR1 and CDR2: SQVTM, ANQGSEA. Trimming took off 4 bases at V and 5 bases at J, with 4 bases between the two ends. The CDR3 has 10 amino acids. The CDR3 loop is CSVARDTQYF. CDR3 coding DNA: TGCAGCGTTGCTCGAGATACGCAGTATTTT.

This clonotype was recorded once. Germline is not matched at one junction end, which may reflect a read error. This rearrangement joins TRBV5-1 to TRBJ2-1; 9 bases match TRBD2. CDR1 and CDR2 (germline): SGHRS, YFSETQ. This CDR3 spans 13 amino acids. The CDR3 DNA reads as TGTGCCACCTCCGTAGCGGGAGAGCATGAGCAGTTCTTC. This translates into CATSVAGEHEQFF.

This clonotype was seen more than once but under ten times. The J gene is TRBJ2-2, the V gene TRBV30; no definite D call. Germline lookup yields CDR1 GTSNPN and CDR2 SVGIG (reference sequence). V lost 0 bases, J lost 6 bases, and 5 bases lay in between. This CDR3 region has 12 residues. CDR3: CAWSVSSGELFF. CDR3 in DNA: TGTGCCTGGAGTGTGAGCTCCGGGGAGCTGTTTTTT.